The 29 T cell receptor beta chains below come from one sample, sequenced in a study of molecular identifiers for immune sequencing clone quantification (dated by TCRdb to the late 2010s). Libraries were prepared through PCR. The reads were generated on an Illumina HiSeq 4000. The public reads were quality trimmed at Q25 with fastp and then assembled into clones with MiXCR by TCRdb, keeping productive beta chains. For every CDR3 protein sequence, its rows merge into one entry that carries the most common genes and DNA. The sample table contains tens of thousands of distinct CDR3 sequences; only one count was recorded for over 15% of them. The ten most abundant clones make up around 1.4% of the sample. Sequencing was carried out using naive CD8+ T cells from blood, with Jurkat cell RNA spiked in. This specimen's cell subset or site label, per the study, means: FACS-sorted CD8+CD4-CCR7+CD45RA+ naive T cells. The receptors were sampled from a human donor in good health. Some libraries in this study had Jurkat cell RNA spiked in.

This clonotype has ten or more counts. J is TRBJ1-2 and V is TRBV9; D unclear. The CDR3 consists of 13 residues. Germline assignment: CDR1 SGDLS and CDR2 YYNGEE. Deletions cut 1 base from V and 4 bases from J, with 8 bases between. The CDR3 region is CASSVSNLYGYTF. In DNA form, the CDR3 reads TGTGCCAGCAGCGTAAGCAATCTCTATGGCTACACCTTC.

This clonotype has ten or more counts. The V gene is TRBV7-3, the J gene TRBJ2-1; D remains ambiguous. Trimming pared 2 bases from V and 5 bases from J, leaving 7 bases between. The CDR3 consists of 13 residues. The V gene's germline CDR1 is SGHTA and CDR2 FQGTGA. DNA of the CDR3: TGTGCCAGCAGCTTAGCCTACGACAATGAGCAGTTCTTC. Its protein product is CASSLAYDNEQFF. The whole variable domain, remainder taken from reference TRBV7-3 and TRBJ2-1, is GAGVSQTPSNKVTEKGKYVELRCDPISGHTALYWYRQSLGQGPEFLIYFQGTGAADDSGLPNDRFFAVRPEGSVSTLKIQRTERGDSAVYLCASSLAYDNEQFFGPGTRLTVL.

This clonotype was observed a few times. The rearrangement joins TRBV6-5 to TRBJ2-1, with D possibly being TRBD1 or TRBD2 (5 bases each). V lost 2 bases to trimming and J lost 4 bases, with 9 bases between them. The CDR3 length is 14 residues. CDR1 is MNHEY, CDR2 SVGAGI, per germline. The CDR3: CASSYGWGYNEQFF. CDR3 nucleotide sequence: TGTGCCAGCAGTTACGGGTGGGGGTACAATGAGCAGTTCTTC.

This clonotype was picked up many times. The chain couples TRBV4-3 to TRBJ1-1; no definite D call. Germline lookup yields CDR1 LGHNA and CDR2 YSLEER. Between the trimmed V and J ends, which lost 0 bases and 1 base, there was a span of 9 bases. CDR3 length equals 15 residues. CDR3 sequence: CASSQERETNTEAFF. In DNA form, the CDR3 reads TGCGCCAGCAGCCAAGAGAGGGAGACGAACACTGAAGCTTTCTTT.

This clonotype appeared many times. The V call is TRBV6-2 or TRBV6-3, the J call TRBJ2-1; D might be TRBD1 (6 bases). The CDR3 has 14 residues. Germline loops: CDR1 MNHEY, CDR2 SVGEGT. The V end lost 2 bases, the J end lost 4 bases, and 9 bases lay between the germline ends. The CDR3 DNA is TGTGCCAGCAGTTACGAGGGGGAATACAATGAGCAGTTCTTC. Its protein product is CASSYEGEYNEQFF.

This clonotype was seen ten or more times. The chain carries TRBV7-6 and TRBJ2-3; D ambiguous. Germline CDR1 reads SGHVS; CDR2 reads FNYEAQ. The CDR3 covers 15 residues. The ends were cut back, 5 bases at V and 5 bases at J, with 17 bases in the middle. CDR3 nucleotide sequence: TGTGCCAGCAGCAATTCGGGCAGTTCGGGAGATACGCAGTATTTT. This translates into CASSNSGSSGDTQYF.

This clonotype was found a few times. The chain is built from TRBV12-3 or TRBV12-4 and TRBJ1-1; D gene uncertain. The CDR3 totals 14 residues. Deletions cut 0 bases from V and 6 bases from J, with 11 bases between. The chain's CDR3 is CASSLAVARPEAFF. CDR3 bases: TGTGCCAGCAGTTTAGCGGTTGCGAGGCCTGAAGCTTTCTTT.

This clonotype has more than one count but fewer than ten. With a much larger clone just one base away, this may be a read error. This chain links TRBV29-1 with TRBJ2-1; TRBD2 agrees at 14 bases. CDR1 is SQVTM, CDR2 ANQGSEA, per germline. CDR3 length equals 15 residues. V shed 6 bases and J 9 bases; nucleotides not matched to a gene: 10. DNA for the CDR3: TGCAGCGTGGTCCTGACTAGCGGGAGGGTAGGTGAGCAGTTCTTC. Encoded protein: CSVVLTSGRVGEQFF.

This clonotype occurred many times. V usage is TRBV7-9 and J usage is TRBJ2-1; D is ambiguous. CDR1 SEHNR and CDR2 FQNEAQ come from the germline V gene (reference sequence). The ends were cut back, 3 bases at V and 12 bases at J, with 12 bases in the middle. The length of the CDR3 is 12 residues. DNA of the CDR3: TGTGCCAGCAGCTTGGATTTTCTTCGGCAGTTCTTC. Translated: CASSLDFLRQFF.

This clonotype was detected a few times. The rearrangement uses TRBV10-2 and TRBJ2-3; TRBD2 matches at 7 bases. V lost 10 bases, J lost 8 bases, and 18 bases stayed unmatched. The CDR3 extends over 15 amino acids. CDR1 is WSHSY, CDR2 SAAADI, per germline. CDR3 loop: CATRKWASGMSTQYF. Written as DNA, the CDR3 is TGCGCCACCCGGAAGTGGGCTAGCGGTATGTCTACGCAGTATTTT.

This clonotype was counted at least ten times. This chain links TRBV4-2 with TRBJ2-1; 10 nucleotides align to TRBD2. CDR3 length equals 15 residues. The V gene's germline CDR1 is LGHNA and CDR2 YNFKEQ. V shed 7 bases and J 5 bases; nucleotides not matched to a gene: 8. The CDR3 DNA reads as TGTGCCAGCACCATAATAGCGGGAGGAAACAATGAGCAGTTCTTC. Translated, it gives CASTIIAGGNNEQFF.

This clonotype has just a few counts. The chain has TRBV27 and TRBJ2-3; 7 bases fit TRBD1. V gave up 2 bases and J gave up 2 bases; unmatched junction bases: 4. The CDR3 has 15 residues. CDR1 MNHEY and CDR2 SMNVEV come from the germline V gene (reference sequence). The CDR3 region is CASSLIQGNTDTQYF. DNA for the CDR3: TGTGCCAGCAGTTTAATACAGGGGAACACAGATACGCAGTATTTT.

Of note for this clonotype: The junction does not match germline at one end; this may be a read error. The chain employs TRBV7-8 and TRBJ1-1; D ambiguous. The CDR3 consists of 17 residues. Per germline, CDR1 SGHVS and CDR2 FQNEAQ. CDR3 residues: CASGFQLVGPDHTEAFF. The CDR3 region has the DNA TGTGCCAGCGGCTTTCAGTTGGTCGGACCGGACCACACTGAAGCTTTCTTT.

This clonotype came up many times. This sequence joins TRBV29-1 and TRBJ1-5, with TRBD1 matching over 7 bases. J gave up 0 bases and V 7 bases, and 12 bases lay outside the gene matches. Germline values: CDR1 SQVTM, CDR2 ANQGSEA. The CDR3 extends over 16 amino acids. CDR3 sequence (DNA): TGCAGCGGGACCGGGACAGAGTTTTATAGCAATCAGCCCCAGCATTTT. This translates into CSGTGTEFYSNQPQHF.

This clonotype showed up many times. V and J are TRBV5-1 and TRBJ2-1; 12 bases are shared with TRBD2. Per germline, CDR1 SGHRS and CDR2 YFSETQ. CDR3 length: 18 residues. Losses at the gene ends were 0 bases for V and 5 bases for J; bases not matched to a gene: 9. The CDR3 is CASSLEYRTSGVDNEQFF. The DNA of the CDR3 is TGCGCCAGCAGCTTGGAGTATCGGACTAGCGGGGTAGACAATGAGCAGTTCTTC.

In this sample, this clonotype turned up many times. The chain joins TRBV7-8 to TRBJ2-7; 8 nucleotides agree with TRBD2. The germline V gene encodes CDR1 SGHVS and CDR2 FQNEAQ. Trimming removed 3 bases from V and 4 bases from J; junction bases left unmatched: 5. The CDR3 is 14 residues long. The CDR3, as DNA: TGTGCCAGCAGCTTCGGACTAGCAGATTACGAGCAGTACTTC. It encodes CASSFGLADYEQYF. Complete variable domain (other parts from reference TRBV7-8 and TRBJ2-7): GAGVSQSPRYKVAKRGQDVALRCDPISGHVSLFWYQQALGQGPEFLTYFQNEAQLDKSGLPSDRFFAERPEGSVSTLKIQRTQQEDSAVYLCASSFGLADYEQYFGPGTRLTVT.

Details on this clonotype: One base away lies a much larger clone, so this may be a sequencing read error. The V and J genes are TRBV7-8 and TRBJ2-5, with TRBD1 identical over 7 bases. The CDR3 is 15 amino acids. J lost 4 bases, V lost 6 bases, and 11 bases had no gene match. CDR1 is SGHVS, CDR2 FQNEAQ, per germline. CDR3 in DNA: TGTGCCAGCAGGACAGGGTTCAAAGCACGAGAGACCCAGTACTTC. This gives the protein CASRTGFKARETQYF.

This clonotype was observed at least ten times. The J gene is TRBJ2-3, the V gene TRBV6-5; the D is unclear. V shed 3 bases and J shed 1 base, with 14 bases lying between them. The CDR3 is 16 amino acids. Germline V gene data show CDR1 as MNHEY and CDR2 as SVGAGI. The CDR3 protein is CASSYVLRSGTDTQYF. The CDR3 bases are TGTGCCAGCAGTTATGTACTTAGGTCGGGCACAGATACGCAGTATTTT.

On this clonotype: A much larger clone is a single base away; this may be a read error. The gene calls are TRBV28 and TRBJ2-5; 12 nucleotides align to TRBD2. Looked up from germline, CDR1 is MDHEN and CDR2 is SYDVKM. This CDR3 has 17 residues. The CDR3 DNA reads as TGTGCCAGCACCCCGGGACTAGCGGGCTCTCGCCAAGAGACCCGGTACTTC. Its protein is CASTPGLAGSRQETRYF.

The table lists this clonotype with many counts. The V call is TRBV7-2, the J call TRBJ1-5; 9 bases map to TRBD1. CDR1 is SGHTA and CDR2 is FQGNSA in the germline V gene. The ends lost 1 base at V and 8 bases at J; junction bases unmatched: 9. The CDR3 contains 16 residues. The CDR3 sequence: CASSLGTQGAGKPQHF. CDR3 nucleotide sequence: TGTGCCAGCAGCTTAGGGACACAGGGGGCAGGGAAGCCCCAGCATTTT.

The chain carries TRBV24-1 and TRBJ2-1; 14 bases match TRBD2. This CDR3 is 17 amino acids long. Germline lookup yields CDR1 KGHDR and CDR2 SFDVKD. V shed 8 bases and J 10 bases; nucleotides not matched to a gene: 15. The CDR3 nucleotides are TGTGCCACCACTAAGGGGACTAGCGGGAGTCATTACACCGAGCAGTTCTTC. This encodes CATTKGTSGSHYTEQFF.

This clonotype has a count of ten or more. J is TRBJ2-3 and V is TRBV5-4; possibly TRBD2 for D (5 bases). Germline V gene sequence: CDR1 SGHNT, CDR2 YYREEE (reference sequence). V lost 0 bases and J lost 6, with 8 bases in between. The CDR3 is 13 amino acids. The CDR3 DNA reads TGTGCCAGCAGCTTGGATCGCGGGGATACGCAGTATTTT. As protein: CASSLDRGDTQYF.

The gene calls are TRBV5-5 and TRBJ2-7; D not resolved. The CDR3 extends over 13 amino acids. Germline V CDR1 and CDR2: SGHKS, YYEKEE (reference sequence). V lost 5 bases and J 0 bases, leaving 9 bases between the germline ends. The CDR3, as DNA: TGTGCCAGCAGTCCCAGGAGCTCCTACGAGCAGTACTTC. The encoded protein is CASSPRSSYEQYF.

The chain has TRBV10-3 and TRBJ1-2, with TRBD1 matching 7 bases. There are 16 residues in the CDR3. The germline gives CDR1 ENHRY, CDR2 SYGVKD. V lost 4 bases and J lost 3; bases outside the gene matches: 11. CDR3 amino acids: CAISGGTAKNHYGYTF. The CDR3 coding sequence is TGTGCCATCAGTGGGGGGACAGCGAAAAATCACTATGGCTACACCTTC.

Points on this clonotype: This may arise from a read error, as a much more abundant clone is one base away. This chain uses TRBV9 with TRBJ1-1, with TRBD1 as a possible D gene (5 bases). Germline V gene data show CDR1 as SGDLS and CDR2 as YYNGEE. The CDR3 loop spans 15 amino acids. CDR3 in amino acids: CARSVVSGLNTEAFF. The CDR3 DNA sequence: TGTGCCCGCAGCGTAGTGTCAGGGTTGAACACTGAAGCTTTCTTT.

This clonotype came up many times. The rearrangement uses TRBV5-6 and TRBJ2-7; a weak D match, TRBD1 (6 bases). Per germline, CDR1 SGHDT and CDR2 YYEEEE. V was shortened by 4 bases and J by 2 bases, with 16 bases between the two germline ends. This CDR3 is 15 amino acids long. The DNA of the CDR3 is TGTGCCAGCAGCCGGACAGCGGCAGGGCCCTACGAGCAGTACTTC. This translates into CASSRTAAGPYEQYF.

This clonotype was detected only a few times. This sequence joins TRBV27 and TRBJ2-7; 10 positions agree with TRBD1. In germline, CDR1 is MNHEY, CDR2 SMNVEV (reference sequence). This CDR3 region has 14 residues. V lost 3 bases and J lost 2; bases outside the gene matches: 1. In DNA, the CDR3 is TGTGCCAGCAGTTTCGGGACAGGGGCCTACGAGCAGTACTTC. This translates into CASSFGTGAYEQYF.

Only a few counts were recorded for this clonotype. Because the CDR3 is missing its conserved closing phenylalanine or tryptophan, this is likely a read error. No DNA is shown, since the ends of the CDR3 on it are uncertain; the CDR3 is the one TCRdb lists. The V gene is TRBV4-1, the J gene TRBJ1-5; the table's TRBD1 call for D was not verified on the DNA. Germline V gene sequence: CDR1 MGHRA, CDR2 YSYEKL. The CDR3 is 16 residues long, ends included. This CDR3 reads CASSQKQGVGNQPQHL.

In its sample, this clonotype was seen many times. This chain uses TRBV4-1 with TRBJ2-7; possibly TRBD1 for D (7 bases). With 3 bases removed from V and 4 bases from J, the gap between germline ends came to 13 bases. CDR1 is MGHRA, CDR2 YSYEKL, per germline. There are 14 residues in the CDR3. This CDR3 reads CASSHRGAGYEQYF. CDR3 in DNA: TGCGCCAGCAGCCACAGGGGGGCGGGATACGAGCAGTACTTC.